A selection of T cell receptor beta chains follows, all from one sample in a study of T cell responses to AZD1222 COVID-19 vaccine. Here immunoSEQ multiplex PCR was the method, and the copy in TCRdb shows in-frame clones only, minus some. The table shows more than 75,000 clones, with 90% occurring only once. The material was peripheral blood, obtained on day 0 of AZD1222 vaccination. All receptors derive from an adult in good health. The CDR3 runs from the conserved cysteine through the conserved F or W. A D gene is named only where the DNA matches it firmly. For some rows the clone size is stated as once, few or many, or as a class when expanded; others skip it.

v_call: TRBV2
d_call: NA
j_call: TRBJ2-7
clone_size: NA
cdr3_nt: TGTGCCAGCAGTTTAGTAGGATCGGGCGAGCAGTACTTC
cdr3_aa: CASSLVGSGEQYF

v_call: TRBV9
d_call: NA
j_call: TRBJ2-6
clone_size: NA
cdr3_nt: TGTGCCAGCAGCGTCCGAGGGGGGGACGACTCTGGGGCCAACGTCCTGACTTTC
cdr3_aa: CASSVRGGDDSGANVLTF

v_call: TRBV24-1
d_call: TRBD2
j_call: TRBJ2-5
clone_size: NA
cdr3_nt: TGTGCCACCAGTGATTTAGGTAGCGGGCTCCAAGAGACCCAGTACTTC
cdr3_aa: CATSDLGSGLQETQYF

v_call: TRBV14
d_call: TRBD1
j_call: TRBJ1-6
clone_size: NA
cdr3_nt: TGTGCCAGCAGCCAAGATCCCAGGGGGCTGTCACCCCTCCACTTT
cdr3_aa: CASSQDPRGLSPLHF

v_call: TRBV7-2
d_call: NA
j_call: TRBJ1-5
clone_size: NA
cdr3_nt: TGTGCCAGCAGCTTAGGGAGGGGTCCAAATCAGCCCCAGCATTTT
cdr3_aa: CASSLGRGPNQPQHF

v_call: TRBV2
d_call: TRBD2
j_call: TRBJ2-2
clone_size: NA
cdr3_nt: TGTGCCAGCAAAGGGCTAGCGGAGAACACCGGGGAGCTGTTTTTT
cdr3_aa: CASKGLAENTGELFF

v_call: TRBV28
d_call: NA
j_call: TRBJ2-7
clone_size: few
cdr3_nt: TGTGCCAGCAGTTCAGAGGACGGGAATGGCTACGAGCAGTACTTC
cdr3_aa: CASSSEDGNGYEQYF

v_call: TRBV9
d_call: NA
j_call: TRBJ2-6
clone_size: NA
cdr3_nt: TGTGCCAGCAGCGTGACAGTCTCTGGGGCCAACGTCCTGACTTTC
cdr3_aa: CASSVTVSGANVLTF

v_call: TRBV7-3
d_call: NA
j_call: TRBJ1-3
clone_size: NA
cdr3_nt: TGTGCCAGCAGCTTCAGGGGCCCCGGAAACACCATATATTTT
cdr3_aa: CASSFRGPGNTIYF

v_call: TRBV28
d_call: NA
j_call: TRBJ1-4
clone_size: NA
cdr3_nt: TGTGCCAGCAGTTCCGGGCAGGCATACCCCTCGGGAAAACTGTTTTTT
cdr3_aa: CASSSGQAYPSGKLFF

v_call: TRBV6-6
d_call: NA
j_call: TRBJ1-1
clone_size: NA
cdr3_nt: TGTGCCAGCAGTCCCCGGGGCTGGGGGACTGAAGCTTTCTTT
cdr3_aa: CASSPRGWGTEAFF

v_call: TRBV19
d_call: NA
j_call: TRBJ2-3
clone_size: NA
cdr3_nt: TGTGCCAGTAGTATAGAGGGTGATACGCAGTATTTT
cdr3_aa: CASSIEGDTQYF

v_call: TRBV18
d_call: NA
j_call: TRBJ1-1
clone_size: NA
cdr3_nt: TGTGCCAGCTCACCCGCTATCGGACAGACTGAAGCTTTCTTT
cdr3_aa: CASSPAIGQTEAFF

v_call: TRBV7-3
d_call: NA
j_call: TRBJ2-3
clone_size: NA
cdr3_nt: TGTGCCAGCAGCTTAAGCCAGGCATCCGGAGGGGATACGCAGTATTTT
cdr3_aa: CASSLSQASGGDTQYF